This TCR beta chain was identified during a study of T cell responses to AZD1222 COVID-19 vaccine. On this clone: Its antigen is not known.

The protocol was immunoSEQ multiplex PCR, while the TCRdb copy is restricted to in-frame clones and leaves out a portion. The sample contains about 56,000 clones, approximately 83% of which appear only once. Points from the study as a whole: Baseline seropositivity occurred in only six AZD1222 recipients. Clonal diversity may have been underestimated in mostly white British donors.

The ends were cut back, 2 bases at V and 0 bases at J, with 10 bases in the middle. Per germline, CDR1 KGHDR and CDR2 SFDVKD. The CDR3 has 17 residues. The sequence derives from an adult in good health. V is TRBV24-1 and J is TRBJ2-6; no firm D call. The sample here was peripheral blood, taken on day 0 of AZD1222 vaccination. CDR3 coding DNA: TGTGCCACCAGTGATTCCTCGATTGGCTCTGGGGCCAACGTCCTGACTTTC. Translation: CATSDSSIGSGANVLTF.